This T cell receptor (beta chain) was documented in a study of cytomegalovirus exposure and HLA in healthy donors (dated by TCRdb to 2015 to 2018). For context, the study as a whole: In an earlier analysis of roughly 500 of the donors, 250 to 350 Gb of sequence data and 95 million to 130 million unique TCR beta sequences from 150 million to 200 million T cells were reported. The study profiled the T cell repertoires of hundreds of subjects by immunosequencing and related them to cytomegalovirus serostatus. An earlier analysis of approximately 500 of the donors applied high-throughput TCR beta sequencing to assess whether each TCR beta V gene segment acted as functional or pseudogenic. All discovery cohort repertoires had been generated on a single sequencing platform. An early release covering roughly 640 HLA-typed donors comprised 300 to 350 gigabases of sequencing data and around 80 million unique TCR sequences. HLA typing covered class I and class II loci at four-digit resolution. The number of typed donors differed by locus: 629-630 for A, B, C, DRB1 and DQB1; 500 to 550 for DQA1; 606 for DPA1; and around 490 for DPB1. Besides the first cohort of approximately 710 subjects, a separate validation cohort made up of 90 to 150 different subjects was used. The aim of the study was to test whether cataloging public T cell receptors could identify signatures of past pathogen exposure. The study combined high-throughput TCR immunosequencing, statistical association of individual TCRs with disease status, and machine learning to predict cytomegalovirus infection status. Donor age, sex, ethnicity and CMV serostatus were compiled alongside the repertoire data. In the later analysis, no new phenotypic data were used to find candidate immune exposures; instead, reliance was placed on TCR beta sequences and their occurrence across donors. Of the 350 to 450 genotyped donors, 70% to 90% were placed in the genetic ancestry cluster associated with self-reported Caucasian donors. Four or five DR-DQ haplotypes were handled as single units for association and clustering because linkage in the cohort was strong. A later analysis re-analyzed previously published TCR beta repertoires from roughly 630 donors and added high-resolution HLA genotyping to study TCR occurrence patterns. Among around 400 genotyped donors of the cohort, an average of roughly 230,000 unique TCR beta nucleotide sequences was sequenced per donor, of which 15% to 20% were non-productive. A later genetic analysis used genome-wide SNP genotypes for about 60% of the 666 donors, treating that subset as a discovery cohort. The research as a whole found: Because counts were too low, more than 15 rarely observed V segments, including chromosome 9 orphons, were left out of the earlier analysis of several hundred of the donors. Roughly uniform sequencing depth across donors was assumed in presence/absence analyses, although this assumption may not hold. In a later analysis, HLA-associated TCR beta chains were found to be more clonally expanded and to have lower generation probabilities than equally common non-associated chains. A group of highly shared sequence variants was considered likely to be a technical artifact of the sequencing pipeline. Three of the identified cytomegalovirus-associated TCR beta chains were confirmed in vitro to be specific for cytomegalovirus antigens. Because HLA typing was missing for some donors at each locus, association tests included only the typed subset. In this cohort, only TCR beta chains were sequenced, and detectable features were limited by the absence of alpha or paired-chain data. Correlated functional status among segregating V segments might reflect linkage disequilibrium, but an unknown experimental factor could not be ruled out. Several of the top co-occurrence clusters appeared to be linked to parvovirus B19, influenza, CMV and Epstein-Barr virus, according to a later analysis. In both the original and validation cohorts, the classifier was reported to diagnose cytomegalovirus status with high specificity and sensitivity. CMV serostatus was the only immune exposure information available for the cohort. An association between a missense DCLRE1C variant and V-gene and J-gene trimming of TCR beta chains was found in a later genetic analysis and replicated in an independent cohort. Compared with the roughly 710-donor mean, donors in an Asian-associated ancestry cluster had fewer N-insertions in productive TCRs, according to a later genetic analysis. It was suggested by the authors that the approach could potentially be generalized to other disease states and immunological phenotypes. In an earlier analysis of some 550 of the donors, most TCR beta V segments were observed in productive rearrangements about 87% or about 30% of the time, broadly matching IMGT annotations. A further reported finding was that TCR beta sequences accurately predicted the HLA-A and HLA-B alleles for most subjects in the first cohort. In the study, some 180 TCR beta chains were listed as associated with cytomegalovirus. In a later analysis, TCR association rates were found to vary across HLA loci, with the most associated TCRs seen for DRB1 alleles and the fewest for HLA-C alleles. Assigning TCR associations to individual alleles was difficult when HLA alleles, especially DR and DQ, strongly co-occurred. Most CMV-associated TCR beta chains appeared to be HLA-restricted in a later analysis, and the HLA associations seemed to be driven largely by CMV exposure. Some IMGT-functional V segments, including TRBV6-2 and TRBV6-3, could not be told apart with the 87-base-pair reads, so those segments were excluded. In a later analysis, around 17,000 TCR beta sequences were associated with specific HLA alleles at a false discovery rate of 0.05. Most TCR sequences were observed very rarely across donors, whereas some public TCRs were present in many individuals.

Regarding this clone: Its binding antigen is unknown.

In total, fewer than 750 healthy bone marrow donors made up the cohort. At the time of sampling, all cohort members were nominally healthy, though unrecorded immune exposures were likely present. The donor was CMV seropositive and belonged to the group of 250 to 350 seropositive cohort members. Every donor gave a peripheral blood sample, and the peripheral blood mononuclear cells from that sample were used for TCR beta sequencing. The Qiagen DNeasy Blood Extraction Kit was used to extract genomic DNA from the blood cell samples. Libraries came from the immunoSEQ multiplex PCR assay. The multiplex PCR relied on a mix of 60 forward primers for TCR Vbeta segments and 13 reverse primers for TCR Jbeta segments. The CDR3 region of rearranged TCR beta genes was amplified from genomic DNA by a multiplex PCR assay. On the Illumina HiSeq System, the amplified TCR beta libraries were sequenced as 87-base-pair reads. Per the authors' processing: A later analysis tallied roughly 80 million unique TCR beta chains across the 610 or so repertoires, and some 10 million of those chains were shared by two or more donors. Raw reads were error-corrected and collapsed into unique sequences with a nearest-neighbor algorithm that merged closely related sequences to remove PCR and sequencing errors. CDR3 sequences were aligned to IMGT reference sequences to assign V, D and J gene segments. For a sequence to be retained, a match of at least six nucleotides was required to both a V gene segment and a J gene segment. Rearrangements were called productive when the CDR3 lacked stop codons and stayed in frame with V and J; all others were non-productive. CDR3 was defined according to IMGT convention as the region running from the second conserved V-encoded cysteine to the conserved J-encoded phenylalanine. In an earlier analysis of more than 550 of the donors, sequences lacking an unambiguous match to a single V gene segment were excluded. In an earlier analysis of roughly 500 of the donors, V segments were called functional above 56.7% productive rearrangements and were called segregating when the between-donor standard deviation exceeded 5%. To diagnose cytomegalovirus status from the catalog of TCR beta chain sequences, a statistical classification framework was built. In a later analysis, V and J genes were assigned by comparing TCR nucleotide sequences against IMGT/GENE-DB human TR gene sequences. A later analysis assigned CDR3 sequences and most-parsimonious VDJ recombination scenarios with the TCRdist pipeline. In a later analysis, each TCR beta chain was defined by its CDR3 amino acid sequence together with its V-gene family, and reads without a unique V-gene family were excluded. To address suspected cross-contamination and a sequencing artifact, a later analysis removed roughly 640 highly shared, low-generation-probability nucleotide sequences. In a later analysis, a clonal expansion index for each public chain was calculated from normalized within-repertoire ranks of inferred template counts. A later analysis computed generation probabilities with a VDJ recombination model fitted to out-of-frame rearrangements, and checked the results against IGoR. In a later analysis, TCR-TCR, TCR-HLA and TCR-CMV co-occurrence was scored with hypergeometric tests, and a repertoire-size bias correction was applied to TCR pairs. A later analysis estimated false discovery rates by permuting HLA or CMV assignments 20 times. In a later analysis, co-occurring TCRs were grouped with DBSCAN, and TCRdist sequence similarity was added when clustering was performed within HLA-allele-positive subsets. Repertoires with fewer than 30,000 or more than 120,000 public chains were left out of co-occurrence clustering, as were five repertoires with anomalous nucleotide sharing. TCRdb's version of the immuneACCESS table is confined to in-frame rearrangements and falls short of the full clone set. An unresolved V gene accounts for under half of the shortfall where checked; the remainder is of unknown origin. Clonal size and the V and J genes are those of that table, whereas D and trimming came from the DNA. The table for this sample records tens of thousands of clones. 15% to 20% of the sample is in the top ten clones.

Taken from the germline V gene (reference sequence), the CDR1 and CDR2 loops are GTSNPN and SVGIG. The germline ends are 10 bases apart after V is trimmed by 2 bases and J by 2 bases. The CDR3 numbers 13 residues from cysteine through phenylalanine. Only the CDR3 DNA stays, 39 bases, in frame from base 1. The chain links TRBV30 with TRBJ2-7; matching of 6 bases hints at TRBD2 as the D gene. This clonotype originated in a male donor in good health and CMV-seropositive. Sequencing used PBMCs. The DNA reads TGTGCCTGGAGTCGGGACTTAACCTACGAGCAGTACTTC. This codes for CAWSRDLTYEQYF.